This T cell receptor beta chain emerged from a study of cytomegalovirus exposure and HLA in healthy donors. V was pared by 0 bases and J by 1 base, with 14 bases between. The germline gives CDR1 SGHRS, CDR2 YFSETQ. The CDR3 is made up of 17 amino acids. This PCR relied on a set of 60 Vbeta primers and 13 Jbeta primers. The data were produced by immunoSEQ multiplex PCR, yet TCRdb's version contains in-frame clones alone and is incomplete. Here the sample spans about 89,000 clones, about two thirds being singletons. Notes on the study in general: Researchers reported in a later analysis that common viral pathogens appeared linked to several top clusters. Immune exposure data for these donors was limited to CMV serostatus.

About this clone itself: Its cognate antigen is unknown.

The chain joins TRBV5-1 to TRBJ2-1; a possible D gene is TRBD2 (5 bases). The TCR was taken from a human donor in good health. The specimen sequenced was PBMCs. Here the CDR3 reads CASSLDIRGSSYNEQFF. In nucleotides, the CDR3 is TGCGCCAGCAGCTTGGACATCCGGGGTAGTTCCTACAATGAGCAGTTCTTC.